A single sample is the source of the 25 T cell receptor beta chains below, sequenced in a study of post-analysis software for immune sequencing data. Study-wide points: Roughly five TRBV segments, including TRBV5-6, TRBV5-1 and TRBV20-1, were more frequent in patients than controls.

No cognate antigen is known for these TCRs. Carried by the TCR beta cDNA libraries were unique molecular identifiers. Each CDR3 protein gets one entry after TCRdb re-called the PCR reads with MiXCR. The profile shows about 540,000 distinct CDR3 sequences, around 34% of them singletons. Sequencing used blood. These receptors were obtained from a girl younger than 18 with multiple sclerosis.

This clonotype turned up a few times. The CDR3 nucleotides read TGTGCCACCGAGGGTTCGTCTAATACGCAGTATTTT. It encodes CATEGSSNTQYF. The chain links TRBV6-1 to TRBJ2-3; D is perhaps TRBD2 (5 bases). The CDR3 loop spans 12 amino acids. The V end lost 10 bases, the J end lost 7 bases, and 15 bases lay between the germline ends. Germline V lookup: CDR1 MNHNS, CDR2 SASEGT.

This chain uses TRBV6-1 with TRBJ1-1; the D is unclear. Trimming stripped 1 base from V and 0 bases from J, with 6 bases between. Germline CDR1 and CDR2: MNHNS and SASEGT. The CDR3 consists of 14 residues. The CDR3 bases are TGTGCCAGCAGTGAAGGACGGCTGAACACTGAAGCTTTCTTT. The encoded protein is CASSEGRLNTEAFF.

In this sample, this clonotype turned up a few times. The rearrangement joins TRBV15 to TRBJ2-7; D gene unclear. This CDR3 has 12 residues. Germline V CDR1 and CDR2: LNHNV, YYDKDF (reference sequence). Between the trimmed V and J ends, which lost 5 bases and 3 bases, there was a span of 8 bases. The CDR3 region is CATSPYNYEQYF. CDR3 DNA sequence: TGTGCCACCAGCCCCTACAACTACGAGCAGTACTTC. Drawing the rest from reference TRBV15 and TRBJ2-7, the complete variable domain is DAMVIQNPRYQVTQFGKPVTLSCSQTLNHNVMYWYQQKSSQAPKLLFHYYDKDFNNEADTPDNFQSRRPNTSFCFLDIRSPGLGDTAMYLCATSPYNYEQYFGPGTRLTVT.

This chain uses TRBV28 with TRBJ2-3, with D possibly matching TRBD2 (5 bases). Germline CDR1 MDHEN, CDR2 SYDVKM. The length of the CDR3 is 13 residues. V was trimmed by 6 bases and J by 7 bases, leaving 14 bases between them. The DNA of the CDR3 is TGTGCCAGCAGCCTTCCTAGCCGGCATACGCAGTATTTT. Protein product: CASSLPSRHTQYF.

The chain carries TRBV3-1 and TRBJ2-1, with TRBD2 as a possible D gene (7 bases). Germline CDR1 and CDR2: LGHDT and YNNKEL (reference sequence). V was cut by 2 bases and J by 8 bases, with 16 bases left in between. The CDR3 is 15 residues long. CDR3 nucleotides: TGTGCCAGCAGCCAAACCGGGGGGCCGGGAGATGAGCAGTTCTTC. It translates to CASSQTGGPGDEQFF.

This clonotype was seen more than once but under ten times. The chain carries TRBV29-1 and TRBJ1-6; tentative D call: TRBD1 (6 bases). CDR1 is SQVTM, CDR2 ANQGSEA, per germline. Trimming left V 7 bases short and J 13 bases short, with 17 bases between. The CDR3 runs to 12 residues. The CDR3 DNA follows: TGCAGCGGCCGGAACGGTCAGGGGCCCCTCCACTTT. It specifies CSGRNGQGPLHF.

The sample holds a few counts of this clonotype. V and J are TRBV24-1 and TRBJ2-3; no clear D gene. Germline V CDR1 and CDR2: KGHDR, SFDVKD. There are 15 residues in the CDR3. Trimming shortened V by 10 bases and J by 0 bases, and 16 bases separated the two germline ends. CDR3 region: CATMSHATSTDTQYF. CDR3 DNA sequence: TGTGCCACAATGAGCCATGCAACTAGCACAGATACGCAGTATTTT.

This chain connects TRBV6-5 to TRBJ1-2; 10 bases map to TRBD1. Germline assignment: CDR1 MNHEY and CDR2 SVGAGI. V dropped 6 bases and J dropped 2; count of bases not matched to a gene: 3. CDR3 length: 14 amino acids. CDR3 nucleotides: TGTGCCAGCAGGTGGGACAGGGGCAACTATGGCTACACCTTC. Amino acid sequence: CASRWDRGNYGYTF.

The chain joins TRBV12-3 or TRBV12-4 to TRBJ1-1; D ambiguous. Trimming removed 3 bases at V and 6 bases at J, with 11 bases between. The CDR3 has 13 residues. The CDR3 here is CASSFNGHSEAFF. CDR3 nucleotide sequence: TGTGCCAGCAGTTTTAACGGCCACTCTGAAGCTTTCTTT.

The chain joins TRBV15 to TRBJ2-3, with 10 bases identical to TRBD2. CDR3 length: 14 residues. In germline, CDR1 is LNHNV, CDR2 YYDKDF (reference sequence). V trimming: 6 bases; J trimming: 3 bases; junction bases outside the gene matches: 3. CDR3 region: CATSALAGTDTQYF. In DNA form, the CDR3 reads TGTGCCACCAGTGCACTAGCGGGGACAGATACGCAGTATTTT. Based on the CDR3 plus reference TRBV15 and TRBJ2-3, the full variable domain is DAMVIQNPRYQVTQFGKPVTLSCSQTLNHNVMYWYQQKSSQAPKLLFHYYDKDFNNEADTPDNFQSRRPNTSFCFLDIRSPGLGDTAMYLCATSALAGTDTQYFGPGTRLTVL.

This clonotype was observed many times. V is TRBV19 and J is TRBJ2-5; possibly TRBD2 for D (5 bases). Germline V gene data show CDR1 as LNHDA and CDR2 as SQIVND (reference sequence). V dropped 5 bases and J dropped 4 bases, with 17 bases sitting between them. This CDR3 has 15 amino acids. The CDR3 protein is CASSVSRGPRETQYF. CDR3 nucleotide sequence: TGTGCCAGTAGTGTCTCGCGAGGGCCTCGAGAGACCCAGTACTTC.

The chain carries TRBV6-1 and TRBJ1-2, with a possible D match to TRBD1 (5 bases). Trimming cost V 1 base and J 4 bases, with 10 bases left between them. The CDR3 consists of 14 residues. Germline V gene data show CDR1 as MNHNS and CDR2 as SASEGT. CDR3 amino acids: CASSEGGVGYGYTF. CDR3 nucleotides: TGTGCCAGCAGTGAAGGGGGGGTAGGCTATGGCTACACCTTC.

This chain links TRBV7-2 with TRBJ1-5; D uncertain. The V end was cut by 5 bases, the J end by 7 bases, with 21 bases between. This CDR3 spans 16 amino acids. Per germline, CDR1 SGHTA and CDR2 FQGNSA. In DNA form, the CDR3 reads TGTGCCAGCAGCCAAGGCGGGCCCGCCCTGGGCCAGCCCCAGCATTTT. Translating gives CASSQGGPALGQPQHF.

This clonotype was seen a handful of times. This rearrangement joins TRBV11-3 to TRBJ2-1; 12 bases line up with TRBD2. This CDR3 comprises 16 residues. Germline V gene sequence: CDR1 SGHNT, CDR2 YENEEA. V gave up 6 bases and J gave up 4 bases; unmatched junction bases: 7. CDR3 sequence reads: CASSRLAGGQYNEQFF. CDR3 nucleotide sequence: TGTGCCAGCAGTCGTCTAGCGGGGGGGCAGTACAATGAGCAGTTCTTC.

CDR3 coding DNA: TGTGCCAGCAGGAACGGGACAGGTGGCACAGATACGCAGTATTTT. Translating gives CASRNGTGGTDTQYF. The gene calls are TRBV25-1 and TRBJ2-3, with 8 bases matching TRBD1. The CDR3 covers 15 residues. In germline, CDR1 is MGHDK, CDR2 SYGVNS. The ends lost 6 bases at V and 1 base at J; junction bases unmatched: 6.

V gene TRBV20-1 combines with J gene TRBJ2-4; tentative D call: TRBD1 (5 bases). V was shortened by 1 base and J by 5 bases, with 9 bases between the two germline ends. CDR1 is DFQATT and CDR2 is SNEGSKA in the germline V gene (reference sequence). The CDR3 runs 13 residues. Here the CDR3 reads CSARGQSENIQYF. DNA of the CDR3: TGCAGTGCTAGAGGACAGAGCGAAAACATTCAGTACTTC.

This rearrangement joins TRBV20-1 to TRBJ1-2, with D possibly TRBD1 on 5 matching bases. The CDR3 loop spans 14 amino acids. V lost 1 base and J 4 bases, leaving 13 bases between the germline ends. CDR1 and CDR2 from the germline V gene are DFQATT and SNEGSKA (reference sequence). This chain's CDR3 is CSARAPGRAYGYTF. CDR3 nucleotides: TGCAGTGCTAGAGCCCCCGGCAGGGCCTATGGCTACACCTTC.

CDR3 protein: CASSVARVKTDTQYF. Written as DNA, the CDR3 is TGTGCCAGCAGCGTAGCCCGGGTAAAGACAGATACGCAGTATTTT. The V gene is TRBV9, the J gene TRBJ2-3; D is ambiguous. Trimming pared 0 bases from V and 3 bases from J, leaving 11 bases between. The CDR3 sequence is 15 residues long. Germline loops: CDR1 SGDLS, CDR2 YYNGEE.

V gene TRBV27 combines with J gene TRBJ1-5; the D gene is possibly TRBD1 (5 bases). Germline V gene lookup returns CDR1 MNHEY and CDR2 SMNVEV (reference sequence). This CDR3 region has 14 residues. Trimming shortened V by 4 bases and J by 3 bases, and 10 bases separated the two germline ends. Here the CDR3 reads CASSSPGYNQPQHF. The CDR3, as DNA: TGTGCCAGCAGTTCTCCAGGGTACAATCAGCCCCAGCATTTT.

The rearrangement links TRBV5-1 to TRBJ1-4; D gene ambiguous. With 1 base removed from V and 10 bases from J, the gap between germline ends came to 17 bases. CDR3 length: 15 amino acids. CDR1 and CDR2 (germline): SGHRS, YFSETQ. The DNA of the CDR3 is TGCGCCAGCAGCTTGACGCTCGGATTGGTCGGAAAACTGTTTTTT. Amino acids: CASSLTLGLVGKLFF.

This clonotype was detected a few times. The J gene is TRBJ1-2, the V gene TRBV14; no definite D call. Germline V CDR1 and CDR2: SGHDN, FVKESK. Deletions cut 4 bases from V and 4 bases from J, with 10 bases between. CDR3 size: 13 residues. The CDR3 DNA follows: TGTGCCAGCAGCCCGGACGGAGGCTATGGCTACACCTTC. It translates to CASSPDGGYGYTF.

This chain links TRBV5-5 with TRBJ2-3; the match to TRBD1 covers 7 bases. The CDR3 length is 15 residues. The ends lost 4 bases at V and 6 bases at J; junction bases unmatched: 11. Germline CDR1 SGHKS, CDR2 YYEKEE (reference sequence). The CDR3 DNA sequence: TGTGCCAGCAGCCCCCCGGGCAGGGGGTTTGATACGCAGTATTTT. Translated: CASSPPGRGFDTQYF.

This sequence joins TRBV10-3 and TRBJ1-1, with D maybe TRBD1 (5 bases). The V gene's germline CDR1 is ENHRY and CDR2 SYGVKD. The CDR3 is 15 amino acids. Trimming stripped 4 bases from V and 5 bases from J, with 17 bases between. The CDR3 sequence is CAISGDQIWGTEAFF. CDR3 nucleotide sequence: TGTGCCATCAGTGGGGACCAAATTTGGGGGACTGAAGCTTTCTTT.

J is TRBJ2-5 and V is TRBV12-3 or TRBV12-4; D is perhaps TRBD1 (5 bases). The CDR3 covers 13 residues. The V and J ends lost 5 bases and 2 bases respectively, with 9 bases between them. The CDR3 DNA is TGTGCCAGCAGTAAATACAGGCAAGAGACCCAGTACTTC. It is translated as CASSKYRQETQYF.

The J gene is TRBJ2-3, the V gene TRBV4-2; tentative D call: TRBD1 (6 bases). CDR1 and CDR2 from the germline V gene are LGHNA and YNFKEQ. The CDR3 is made up of 15 amino acids. V was clipped by 0 bases and J by 2 bases, with 9 bases between them. CDR3 sequence reads: CASSQEQGPTDTQYF. In nucleotides, the CDR3 is TGTGCCAGCAGCCAAGAGCAGGGGCCCACAGATACGCAGTATTTT.